This T cell receptor beta chain comes out of a study of blood T cell repertoires in COVID-19. Generated by immunoSEQ multiplex PCR, the TCRdb table keeps only in-frame clones and is missing some. The repertoire holds about 190,000 clones, with 90% as singletons. Trimming removed 2 bases from V and 7 bases from J, with 11 bases in between. The CDR3 consists of 14 residues. CDR1 and CDR2 from the germline V gene are KGHSH and LQKENI. V usage is TRBV18 and J usage is TRBJ1-4; TRBD1 is a possible D gene (5 bases). This sequence was found in a man aged 50 to 59 with acute or convalescent COVID-19. Sequencing was done on a sample of peripheral blood. CDR3 in amino acids: CASSPGAGFEKLFF. The CDR3, as DNA: TGTGCCAGCTCACCAGGGGCAGGGTTTGAAAAACTGTTTTTT. Supplemented by reference TRBV18 and TRBJ1-4, the full variable domain reads NAGVMQNPRHLVRRRGQEARLRCSPMKGHSHVYWYRQLPEEGLKFMVYLQKENIIDESGMPKERFSAEFPKEGPSILRIQQVVRGDSAAYFCASSPGAGFEKLFFGSGTQLSVL.